This entry is about one T cell receptor beta chain. Its antigen is not identified. The sample originates from a study of cytomegalovirus exposure and HLA in healthy donors. Whole-study findings and limits: When a later analysis was performed, an Asian-associated ancestry cluster reportedly had fewer N-insertions than the 666-donor mean. It was shown in a later analysis that HLA-associated TCR beta chains were more clonally expanded than other, equally common chains. Follow-up analysis found HLA locus-dependent TCR association rates, highest for DRB1 and lowest for HLA-C.

The CDR3 loop spans 17 amino acids. Trimming cost V 1 base and J 2 bases; bases outside gene matches: 8. Germline CDR1 reads MGHRA; CDR2 reads YSYEKL. Vbeta (60) and Jbeta (13) primers were used in the PCR. Data came from immunoSEQ multiplex PCR; TCRdb stores just in-frame clones and leaves some out. Here the sample spans around 210,000 clones, 65% to 85% being singletons. This chain links TRBV4-1 with TRBJ2-7; 10 positions agree with TRBD2. What was sequenced was PBMCs. The receptor's source is a woman aged 25-40 years in good health and CMV-seronegative. CDR3 amino acids: CASSQGGGTSVAYEQYF. Here the CDR3 DNA reads TGCGCCAGCAGCCAAGGAGGCGGGACTAGCGTGGCCTACGAGCAGTACTTC.